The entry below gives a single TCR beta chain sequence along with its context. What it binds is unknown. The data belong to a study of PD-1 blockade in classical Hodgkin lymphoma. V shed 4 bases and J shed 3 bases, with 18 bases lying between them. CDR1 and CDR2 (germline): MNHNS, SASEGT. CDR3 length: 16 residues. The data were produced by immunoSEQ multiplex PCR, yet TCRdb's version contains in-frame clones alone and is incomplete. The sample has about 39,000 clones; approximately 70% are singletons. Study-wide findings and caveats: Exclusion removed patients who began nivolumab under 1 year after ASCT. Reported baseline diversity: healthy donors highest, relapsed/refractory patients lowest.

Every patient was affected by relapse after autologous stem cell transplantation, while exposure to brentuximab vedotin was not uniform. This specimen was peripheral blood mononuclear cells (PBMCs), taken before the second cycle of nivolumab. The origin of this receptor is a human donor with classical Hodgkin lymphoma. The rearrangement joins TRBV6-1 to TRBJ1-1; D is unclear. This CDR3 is CASSVPLARKYTEAFF. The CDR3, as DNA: TGTGCCAGCAGTGTTCCCTTGGCGAGAAAATACACTGAAGCTTTCTTT.